This T cell receptor beta chain was observed in a study of T-cell memory formation after mild COVID-19. As for the study in general: In these data, TCR clusters were largely donor specific. Study results and caveats: Largely, contracting CD4+ clones fell within CM and EM, and contracting CD8+ clones within EMRA. Whereas later expanders leaned CD4+, clones contracting day 15 to 85 showed a balanced CD4/CD8 makeup.

This clonotype was recorded many times. Its antigen is still unknown. Constant-segment primers and 5'RACE yielded cDNA libraries for TCR alpha and TCR beta, each carrying sample barcodes and UMIs. A single record per CDR3 protein comes from TCRdb applying MiXCR to the 5' RACE reads. The repertoire holds 25,000 or so distinct CDR3 sequences, less than 8% seen once, with roughly an eighth in the top ten. What was sequenced was PBMCs or a T cell subset sorted from them (not recorded which). The receptor was isolated from an adult woman who had mild COVID-19 (a few samples of this study predate the infection). Cell type and time point are not known.

Written as DNA, the CDR3 is TGTGCCAGCAGCCAAACCGGGACACCGGCGAAAGAGACCCAGTACTTC. This sequence encodes CASSQTGTPAKETQYF. This chain joins TRBV3-1 and TRBJ2-5, with a tentative D call TRBD1 (6 bases). In germline, CDR1 is LGHDT, CDR2 YNNKEL (reference sequence). V lost 2 bases and J 3 bases, leaving 16 bases between the germline ends. The CDR3 loop spans 16 amino acids.